This T cell receptor beta chain is from a study of early T cells in non-severe SARS-CoV-2 infection. Whole-study context: Investigators sequenced bulk RNA drawn from unsorted whole blood, and chains remained unpaired.

Overall study findings and caveats: Matching against VDJdb likely underestimated virus-specific expansions, favoring anti-spike CD8.

With respect to this clonotype: Its antigen is still unknown.

This CDR3 is built from 13 residues. Germline V gene data show CDR1 as MNHNS and CDR2 as SASEGT. With 4 bases clipped from V and 11 bases from J, the junction kept 7 bases outside the gene matches. Individual cDNA molecules were tagged with unique molecular identifiers, the study reported. MiXCR, run by TCRdb on the 5' RACE reads, gives a single entry per CDR3 protein. The table shows 30,000 to 35,000 distinct CDR3 sequences, with 4.7% occurring only once. The sample consisted of whole blood. The TCR originated in an adult who was a healthcare worker with PCR-confirmed SARS-CoV-2 infection or an uninfected control (not recorded which). V is TRBV6-1 and J is TRBJ1-4; 7 nucleotides line up with TRBD1. For the CDR3, the DNA is TGTGCCAGCAGTGGGGACAGTTCCTCGAAACTGTTTTTT. Protein: CASSGDSSSKLFF.